This entry concerns a single T cell receptor (beta chain). Antigen: not known. The data originate from a study of cytomegalovirus exposure and HLA in healthy donors. Study conclusions and caveats: The likely explanation for a cluster of highly shared sequence variants was sequencing artifact. Many donors shared some public TCRs, even though most TCR sequences were rare. Apart from CMV serostatus, no immune exposure information was available.

The germline V gene has CDR1 ENHRY and CDR2 SYGVKD. The CDR3 consists of 15 residues. Trimming took 3 bases from V and 3 from J; bases not matched to a gene: 7. The PCR was carried out with 60 Vbeta primers and 13 Jbeta primers. Some clones are missing from TCRdb's copy, which holds only in-frame ones; the method was immunoSEQ multiplex PCR. The sample yields some 110,000 clones, approximately 80% seen once. The source of this sequence is a man aged 50-60 years in good health and CMV-seropositive. The gene calls are TRBV10-3 and TRBJ1-2; TRBD1 aligns across 7 bases. What was sequenced was PBMCs. CDR3 region: CAISDYQGGDYGYTF. The CDR3 nucleotides are TGTGCCATCAGTGATTATCAGGGGGGTGACTATGGCTACACCTTC.